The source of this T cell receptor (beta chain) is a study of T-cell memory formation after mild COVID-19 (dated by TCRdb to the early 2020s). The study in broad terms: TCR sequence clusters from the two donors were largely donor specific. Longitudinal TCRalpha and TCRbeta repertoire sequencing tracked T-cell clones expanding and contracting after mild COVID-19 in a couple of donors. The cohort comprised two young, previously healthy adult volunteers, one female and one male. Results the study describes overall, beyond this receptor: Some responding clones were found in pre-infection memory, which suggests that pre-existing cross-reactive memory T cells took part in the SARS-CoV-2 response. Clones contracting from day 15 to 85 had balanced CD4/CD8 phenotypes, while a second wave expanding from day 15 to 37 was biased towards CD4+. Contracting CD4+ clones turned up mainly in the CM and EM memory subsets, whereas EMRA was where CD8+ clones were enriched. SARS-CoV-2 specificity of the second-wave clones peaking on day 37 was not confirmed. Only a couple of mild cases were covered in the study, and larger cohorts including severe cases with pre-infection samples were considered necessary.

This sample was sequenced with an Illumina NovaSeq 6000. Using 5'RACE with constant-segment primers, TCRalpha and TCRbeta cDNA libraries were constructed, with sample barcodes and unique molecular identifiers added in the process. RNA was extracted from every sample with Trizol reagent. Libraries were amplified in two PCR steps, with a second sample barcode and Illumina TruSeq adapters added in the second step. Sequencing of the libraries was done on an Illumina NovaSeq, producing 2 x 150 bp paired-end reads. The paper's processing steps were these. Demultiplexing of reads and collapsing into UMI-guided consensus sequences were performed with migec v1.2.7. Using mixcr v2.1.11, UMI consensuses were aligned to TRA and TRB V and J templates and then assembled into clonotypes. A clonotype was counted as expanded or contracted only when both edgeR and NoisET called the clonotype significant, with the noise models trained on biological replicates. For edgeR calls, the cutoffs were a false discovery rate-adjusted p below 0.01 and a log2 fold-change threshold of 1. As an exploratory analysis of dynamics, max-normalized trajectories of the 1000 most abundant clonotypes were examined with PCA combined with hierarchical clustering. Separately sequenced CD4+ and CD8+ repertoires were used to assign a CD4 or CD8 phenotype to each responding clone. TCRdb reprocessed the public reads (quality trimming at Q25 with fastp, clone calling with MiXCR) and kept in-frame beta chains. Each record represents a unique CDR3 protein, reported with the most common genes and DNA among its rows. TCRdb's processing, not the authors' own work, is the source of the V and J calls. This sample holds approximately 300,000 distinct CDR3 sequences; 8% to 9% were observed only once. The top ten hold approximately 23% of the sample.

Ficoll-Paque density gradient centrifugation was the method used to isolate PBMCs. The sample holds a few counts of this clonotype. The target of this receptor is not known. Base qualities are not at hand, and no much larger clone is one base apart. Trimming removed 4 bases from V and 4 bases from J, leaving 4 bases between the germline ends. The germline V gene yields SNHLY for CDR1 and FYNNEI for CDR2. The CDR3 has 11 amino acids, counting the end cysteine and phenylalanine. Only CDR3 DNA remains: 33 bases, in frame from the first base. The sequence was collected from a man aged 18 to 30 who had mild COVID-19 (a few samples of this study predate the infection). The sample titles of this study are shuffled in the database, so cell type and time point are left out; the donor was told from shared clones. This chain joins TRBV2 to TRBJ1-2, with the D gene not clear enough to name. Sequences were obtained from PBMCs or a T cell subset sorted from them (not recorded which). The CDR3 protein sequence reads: CASSVSYGYTF. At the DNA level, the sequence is TGTGCCAGCAGTGTTAGCTATGGCTACACCTTC.